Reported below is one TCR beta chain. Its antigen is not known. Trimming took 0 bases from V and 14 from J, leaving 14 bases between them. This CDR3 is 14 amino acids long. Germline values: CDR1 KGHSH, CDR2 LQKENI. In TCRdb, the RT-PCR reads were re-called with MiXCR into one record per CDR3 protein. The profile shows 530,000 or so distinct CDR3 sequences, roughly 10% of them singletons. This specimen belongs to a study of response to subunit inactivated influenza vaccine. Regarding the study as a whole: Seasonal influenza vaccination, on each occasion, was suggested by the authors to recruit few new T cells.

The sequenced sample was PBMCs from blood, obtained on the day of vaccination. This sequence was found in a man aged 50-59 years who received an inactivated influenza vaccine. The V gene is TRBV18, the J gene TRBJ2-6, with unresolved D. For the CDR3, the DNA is TGTGCCAGCTCACCACCGCAGCCGCTTGGTATCCTGACTTTC. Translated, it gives CASSPPQPLGILTF.